This T cell receptor (beta chain) was observed in a study of cytomegalovirus exposure and HLA in healthy donors. General study results and limits: Productive rates of about 87% or about 30% were seen for most TCR beta V segments in an earlier analysis. In a later analysis, V- and J-gene trimming of beta chains associated with a DCLRE1C missense variant, replicated independently. The study designated over 150 TCR beta chains cytomegalovirus-associated.

In the PCR, 60 Vbeta and 13 Jbeta primers were used. Original analysis: As a later analysis found, there were 60 million to 90 million unique TCR beta chains, of which roughly 11 million were shared. Here immunoSEQ multiplex PCR was the method, and the copy in TCRdb shows in-frame clones only, minus some. V, J and clone size are taken as reported in that table, and D and trimming were inferred from the DNA itself. There are 200,000 to 250,000 clones in the sample; around 81% occur only once, and under 8% lies in the top ten. This clone was recorded a few times. The antigen is undetermined. This CDR3 has 14 amino acids. Germline values: CDR1 SNHLY, CDR2 FYNNEI. J lost 2 bases, V lost 4 bases, and 0 bases had no gene match.

The chain uses TRBV2 and TRBJ2-7; 12 nucleotides align to TRBD2. The receptor's source is a woman between 55 and 75 years old in good health and CMV-seropositive. Sequencing was performed on PBMCs. CDR3 region: CASSGTSGTYEQYF. For the CDR3, the DNA is TGTGCCAGCAGTGGGACTAGCGGGACCTACGAGCAGTACTTC.